One TCR beta chain is described in this entry. The data belong to a study of neurological immune-mediated disorders. 5'RACE employing 10-nucleotide random UMIs yielded the cDNA. TCRdb called the 5' RACE reads again in MiXCR, with one record for every CDR3 protein. The sample carries tens of thousands of distinct CDR3 sequences, approximately 4.3% recorded once. Time point defined: longitudinal time-point 3. CDR1 is KGHSH, CDR2 LQKENI, per germline. The CDR3 length is 15 residues. J lost 0 bases, V lost 4 bases, and 3 bases had no gene match. The source material was PBMCs. The chain recombines TRBV18 with TRBJ2-1; 7 nucleotides line up with TRBD1. This clonotype originated in a woman aged 55 to 70 with multiple sclerosis. The chain's CDR3 is CASSLDRVSYNEQFF. DNA for the CDR3: TGTGCCAGCTCACTAGACAGGGTCTCCTACAATGAGCAGTTCTTC. Full variable domain (missing parts from reference TRBV18 and TRBJ2-1): NAGVMQNPRHLVRRRGQEARLRCSPMKGHSHVYWYRQLPEEGLKFMVYLQKENIIDESGMPKERFSAEFPKEGPSILRIQQVVRGDSAAYFCASSLDRVSYNEQFFGPGTRLTVL.